This T cell receptor (beta chain) originates from a study of glioma-infiltrating T cells. Study-wide results and caveats: Tissue-blood divergence was below expectation in non-neoplastic patients, above in gliomas. Tissue and blood shared very few CDR3 sequences.

The table lists this clonotype with many counts. The antigen remains unidentified. The CDR3 runs 17 residues. V lost 4 bases, J lost 3 bases, and 8 bases stayed unmatched. Germline V gene data show CDR1 as LGHDT and CDR2 as YNNKEL (reference sequence). Amplification of TCR alpha and beta CDR3 regions from RNA used iRepertoire nested multiplex PCR. Input was roughly 100-450 ng of tissue mRNA or PBMC total RNA. TCRdb passed the multiplex PCR reads through MiXCR, listing each CDR3 protein once. The table has around 100,000 distinct CDR3 sequences, about 30% seen once. The chain recombines TRBV3-1 with TRBJ2-1, with 11 nucleotides matching TRBD2. This sequence originates from a human donor with low-grade glioma or glioblastoma, undergoing nonglioma brain surgery, or in good health (not recorded which). Sequencing was done on a sample of glioma tissue, nonneoplastic brain tissue, or PBMCs (not recorded which). The CDR3 DNA reads TGTGCCAGCAGCCGGATTTCCGGGACTAGCGGCTACAATGAGCAGTTCTTC. Protein product: CASSRISGTSGYNEQFF.